This T cell receptor (beta chain) came from a study of vaccination and CD4 T cells after COVID-19. Looking at the study overall: Every participant had a vaccine, which was either BNT162b2 or mRNA-1273, given in two doses.

The Oncomine TCR Beta short-read assay sequenced DNA from cultured CD4+ T cells. A single record per CDR3 protein comes from TCRdb applying MiXCR to the PCR reads. The data hold around 15,000 distinct CDR3 sequences, with roughly 50% observed a single time. Documented treatment: roughly nine-day PBMC culture with coronavirus spike peptide pools or control peptides (ViraFEST assay). After being plated at two million per well, PBMCs were cultured with approximately 9.9 IU/ml IL-2 and about 10 ug/ml peptide pools. This clonotype has just one count. Its antigen is still unknown. This receptor was taken from a human donor who had recovered from COVID-19. The sequences come from CD4+ T cells from blood, cultured in vitro, collected before SARS-CoV-2 vaccination.

The CDR3 bases are TGTGCCAGCAGCGGGAAAAAGCTCTATGGCACAGATACGCAGTATTTT. Translated, it gives CASSGKKLYGTDTQYF. This chain joins TRBV5-4 and TRBJ2-3; D remains unclear. Germline values: CDR1 SGHNT, CDR2 YYREEE (reference sequence). The CDR3 is made up of 16 amino acids. With 4 bases removed from V and 1 base from J, the gap between germline ends came to 16 bases.